This entry lists 25 T cell receptor beta chains sequenced from one sample in a study of PD-1 blockade in classical Hodgkin lymphoma. The data were produced by immunoSEQ multiplex PCR, yet TCRdb's version contains in-frame clones alone and is incomplete. This sample has tens of thousands of clones; about 78% occur once, and the top ten carry around 20%. All patients relapsed after autologous stem cell transplantation, and brentuximab vedotin exposure varied. The sample here was peripheral blood mononuclear cells (PBMCs), taken before the second cycle of nivolumab. These receptors were obtained from a human donor with classical Hodgkin lymphoma.

This chain links TRBV6-4 with TRBJ2-1, with 12 nucleotides matching TRBD2. Germline V gene data show CDR1 as MRHNA and CDR2 as SNTAGT. V lost 5 bases and J lost 5; bases outside the gene matches: 4. CDR3 length equals 15 residues. CDR3 nucleotide sequence: TGTGCCAGCAGTATACTAGCGGGGGGACACAATGAGCAGTTCTTC. Protein sequence: CASSILAGGHNEQFF.

V usage is TRBV9 and J usage is TRBJ2-7; maybe TRBD2 (5 bases). This CDR3 region has 15 residues. V dropped 0 bases and J dropped 0 bases, with 10 bases sitting between them. Germline V gives CDR1 SGDLS, CDR2 YYNGEE. Here the CDR3 reads CASSVGGGNSYEQYF. DNA for the CDR3: TGTGCCAGCAGCGTAGGTGGAGGAAACTCCTACGAGCAGTACTTC.

This sequence joins TRBV6-5 and TRBJ2-7; 7 bases align to TRBD1. The CDR3 runs 14 residues. The germline V gene has CDR1 MNHEY and CDR2 SVGAGI. The J segment lost 6 bases and the V segment lost 0 bases, leaving 5 bases of the junction unmatched. The CDR3 bases are TGTGCCAGCAGTTACTCGAGAGGGGGCGGCGAGCAGTACTTC. It is translated as CASSYSRGGGEQYF.

The chain couples TRBV7-8 to TRBJ1-6; 8 bases fit TRBD1. The germline gives CDR1 SGHVS, CDR2 FQNEAQ. CDR3 size: 21 residues. Unmatched junction bases numbered 18, after V lost 1 base and J lost 4 bases. CDR3 DNA: TGTGCCAGCAGCTTAGTTGCCGGCAGGGGGCCTCCCCCCCTTTATAATTCACCCCTCCACTTT. This codes for CASSLVAGRGPPPLYNSPLHF.

The rearrangement uses TRBV5-1 and TRBJ2-3; TRBD1 agrees at 12 bases. The germline gives CDR1 SGHRS, CDR2 YFSETQ. The ends lost 5 bases at V and 4 bases at J; junction bases unmatched: 2. This CDR3 has 14 amino acids. The CDR3 is CASRGTGGADTQYF. The DNA for the CDR3 is TGCGCCAGCAGAGGGACAGGGGGCGCAGATACGCAGTATTTT.

In DNA, the CDR3 is TGCGCCAGCAGCTTGGAGGTTGGGGGCAAGACCCAGTACTTC. Its translation is CASSLEVGGKTQYF. This rearrangement joins TRBV5-1 to TRBJ2-5; D is perhaps TRBD1 (6 bases). The CDR3 spans 14 residues. The V gene's germline CDR1 is SGHRS and CDR2 YFSETQ. The V and J ends lost 0 bases and 6 bases respectively, with 12 bases between them. Based on the CDR3 plus reference TRBV5-1 and TRBJ2-5, the full variable domain is KAGVTQTPRYLIKTRGQQVTLSCSPISGHRSVSWYQQTPGQGLQFLFEYFSETQRNKGNFPGRFSGRQFSNSRSEMNVSTLELGDSALYLCASSLEVGGKTQYFGPGTRLLVL.

This chain connects TRBV7-6 to TRBJ2-2; D is perhaps TRBD1 or TRBD2 (5 bases each). Germline V gene sequence: CDR1 SGHVS, CDR2 FNYEAQ. Trimming pared 4 bases from V and 2 bases from J, leaving 11 bases between. The CDR3 is made up of 15 amino acids. CDR3 in amino acids: CASSSRDGNTGELFF. The DNA of the CDR3 is TGTGCCAGCAGCTCCCGGGACGGTAACACCGGGGAGCTGTTTTTT.

The CDR3 nucleotides read TGTGCCAGCAGTGACTCGACGTTCGGTATTAGAGGGGGGCAGCCCCAGCATTTT. It specifies CASSDSTFGIRGGQPQHF. The rearrangement uses TRBV6-4 and TRBJ1-5; TRBD1 might be the D (6 bases). Trimming shortened V by 0 bases and J by 7 bases, and 22 bases separated the two germline ends. Germline assignment: CDR1 MRHNA and CDR2 SNTAGT. CDR3 length: 18 residues.

The chain recombines TRBV20-1 with TRBJ2-1; D gene ambiguous. The CDR3 runs to 11 residues. V lost 3 bases and J lost 7, with 7 bases in between. The germline V gene has CDR1 DFQATT and CDR2 SNEGSKA (reference sequence). The CDR3, as DNA: TGCAGTGCTAGCGGCGTGAATGAGCAGTTCTTC. Translated: CSASGVNEQFF.

In the case of this clone: The sample has other DNA sequences that encode this CDR3 too. The chain carries TRBV18 and TRBJ1-2, with 8 bases lining up with TRBD1. The V and J ends lost 1 base and 2 bases, in that order; junction bases with no gene match: 6. From germline, CDR1 is KGHSH and CDR2 LQKENI. CDR3 size: 16 residues. The CDR3 reads CASSPLPGDRNYGYTF. The DNA for the CDR3 is TGTGCCAGCTCACCACTACCCGGGGACAGGAACTATGGCTACACCTTC.

The chain has TRBV2 and TRBJ1-5; possible D gene TRBD1, 5 bases. Germline-derived CDR1 and CDR2 are SNHLY and FYNNEI. The CDR3 consists of 15 residues. V dropped 5 bases and J dropped 0 bases, with 11 bases sitting between them. The CDR3 DNA is TGTGCCAGCAGTTTCGGGACGATTAGCAATCAGCCCCAGCATTTT. Encoded protein: CASSFGTISNQPQHF.

This clone showed up just a few times. This rearrangement joins TRBV4-1 to TRBJ2-4; 8 positions match TRBD1. The ends lost 0 bases at V and 9 bases at J; junction bases unmatched: 10. This CDR3 has 16 residues. Looked up from germline, CDR1 is MGHRA and CDR2 is YSYEKL. The CDR3 region has the DNA TGCGCCAGCAGCCAAGACCCAGGGGGCAGGGGTGCCATTCAGTACTTC. Encoded protein: CASSQDPGGRGAIQYF.

The table lists this clone with a count of one. The chain couples TRBV7-7 to TRBJ2-6; no firm D call. The CDR3 contains 17 residues. Per the germline V gene, CDR1 is SSHAT and CDR2 is FNYEAQ (reference sequence). V lost 5 bases to trimming and J lost 5 bases, with 19 bases between them. The chain's CDR3 is CASSASEPQSRANVLTF. The CDR3, as DNA: TGTGCCAGCAGCGCGAGCGAGCCACAAAGTCGGGCCAACGTCCTGACTTTC.

This clone was observed a handful of times. This CDR3 reads CSARGNTEAFF. DNA for the CDR3: TGCAGTGCTCGGGGGAACACTGAAGCTTTCTTT. The chain is built from TRBV20-1 and TRBJ1-1; D is undetermined. The germline gives CDR1 DFQATT, CDR2 SNEGSKA (reference sequence). Trimming took off 5 bases at V and 1 base at J, with 5 bases between the two ends. The CDR3 contains 11 residues.

The chain joins TRBV5-4 to TRBJ2-5; no clear D. The germline gives CDR1 SGHNT, CDR2 YYREEE (reference sequence). V lost 0 bases and J 5 bases, leaving 5 bases between the germline ends. This CDR3 is 12 amino acids long. CDR3 coding DNA: TGTGCCAGCAGCTTGGATGTGGAGACCCAGTACTTC. Protein sequence: CASSLDVETQYF. Full variable domain (missing parts from reference TRBV5-4 and TRBJ2-5): ETGVTQSPTHLIKTRGQQVTLRCSSQSGHNTVSWYQQALGQGPQFIFQYYREEENGRGNFPPRFSGLQFPNYSSELNVNALELDDSALYLCASSLDVETQYFGPGTRLLVL.

This chain connects TRBV7-6 to TRBJ2-1; 8 bases agree with TRBD1. The CDR3 totals 15 residues. The V segment lost 5 bases and the J segment 3 bases; nucleotides outside the gene matches: 6. CDR1 is SGHVS and CDR2 is FNYEAQ in the germline V gene. CDR3 sequence (DNA): TGTGCCAGCAGCCCGCGACAGGGGATCTACAATGAGCAGTTCTTC. Protein product: CASSPRQGIYNEQFF.

The chain couples TRBV18 to TRBJ2-7; no definite D call. The CDR3 consists of 14 residues. The germline V gene encodes CDR1 KGHSH and CDR2 LQKENI. V dropped 0 bases and J dropped 0 bases, with 6 bases sitting between them. The CDR3 nucleotides are TGTGCCAGCTCACCACCGATCAGCTCCTACGAGCAGTACTTC. It specifies CASSPPISSYEQYF.

This clone has more than one count but fewer than ten. V usage is TRBV5-4 and J usage is TRBJ2-3; D is possibly TRBD1 (5 bases). The CDR3 covers 14 residues. Germline values: CDR1 SGHNT, CDR2 YYREEE (reference sequence). Trimming left V 0 bases short and J 2 bases short, with 7 bases between. The CDR3 nucleotides read TGTGCCAGCAGCTTGGGTGGGGCCACAGATACGCAGTATTTT. Amino acids: CASSLGGATDTQYF.

The V gene is TRBV5-6, the J gene TRBJ2-7; 12 bases agree with TRBD2. Germline V gene lookup returns CDR1 SGHDT and CDR2 YYEEEE. V lost 0 bases to trimming and J lost 1 base; unmatched junction nucleotides: 2. The CDR3 extends over 16 amino acids. The CDR3 spells CASSLGLAGVSYEQYF. The DNA of the CDR3 is TGTGCCAGCAGCTTGGGACTAGCGGGAGTTTCCTACGAGCAGTACTTC.

The J gene is TRBJ2-1, the V gene TRBV9; TRBD2 is a possible D gene (5 bases). The CDR3 length is 14 residues. Trimming left V 4 bases short and J 4 bases short, with 12 bases between. Germline V gene sequence: CDR1 SGDLS, CDR2 YYNGEE. This CDR3 reads CASSPGSGYNEQFF. CDR3 nucleotide sequence: TGTGCCAGCAGCCCGGGGTCCGGGTACAATGAGCAGTTCTTC.

The table lists this clone with a count of one. The J gene is TRBJ2-1, the V gene TRBV27; 10 nucleotides agree with TRBD2. Germline V CDR1 and CDR2: MNHEY, SMNVEV (reference sequence). The CDR3 is 16 amino acids. With V trimmed by 5 bases and J by 5 bases, 9 bases remained unmatched. CDR3 DNA sequence: TGTGCCAGCAGTCCCGGAACTAGCGGGATTCACAATGAGCAGTTCTTC. Its protein is CASSPGTSGIHNEQFF.

This rearrangement joins TRBV11-3 to TRBJ2-5; D call uncertain. Per the germline V gene, CDR1 is SGHNT and CDR2 is YENEEA. V was cut by 3 bases and J by 3 bases, with 14 bases left in between. The CDR3 has 15 amino acids. The CDR3 nucleotides are TGTGCCAGCAGCTTCCTAGGAAGTATGGAAGAGACCCAGTACTTC. The encoded protein is CASSFLGSMEETQYF.

The table lists this clone with a count of one. The chain has TRBV5-1 and TRBJ2-7; TRBD1 matches at 8 bases. Looked up from germline, CDR1 is SGHRS and CDR2 is YFSETQ. Losses at the gene ends were 3 bases for V and 2 bases for J; bases not matched to a gene: 4. This CDR3 contains 14 residues. The CDR3: CASSSTGDTYEQYF. For the CDR3, the DNA is TGCGCCAGCAGCTCGACAGGGGACACCTACGAGCAGTACTTC.

The sample holds one count of this clone. The rearrangement links TRBV9 to TRBJ2-5; D tentatively fits TRBD1 or TRBD2 (7 bases each). V lost 0 bases and J 1 base, leaving 19 bases between the germline ends. CDR1 and CDR2 from the germline V gene are SGDLS and YYNGEE. This CDR3 spans 18 amino acids. CDR3 bases: TGTGCCAGCAGCGTAGCCTCACAGGGGAGGGGGGGCCAAGAGACCCAGTACTTC. This translates into CASSVASQGRGGQETQYF.

The CDR3 DNA reads TGTGCCATCAGTGAGTCAGAGCGGGAGGCGTACCAAGAGACCCAGTACTTC. This sequence encodes CAISESEREAYQETQYF. V gene TRBV10-3 combines with J gene TRBJ2-5, with 9 nucleotides matching TRBD2. The CDR3 length is 17 residues. V dropped 0 bases and J dropped 0; count of bases not matched to a gene: 5. Germline assignment: CDR1 ENHRY and CDR2 SYGVKD.